This T cell receptor (beta chain) was captured by sequencing in a study of T cells expressing NK-cell markers. There are 15 residues in the CDR3. Germline V lookup: CDR1 MNHEY, CDR2 SVGAGI. The TCR beta cDNA came from 5'RACE template switching with UMIs. TCRdb processed the 5' RACE reads again and assigns one entry to each CDR3 protein, with no DNA. Listed are fewer than 300,000 distinct CDR3 sequences; 4.2% falls within the top ten. The TCR comes from a woman between 18 and 70 years old in good health. J is TRBJ1-5 and V is TRBV6-5. The sequenced material came from blood T cells: a sorted CD56 or NKG2C T cell subset, CD4+ or CD8+ T cells, or bulk PBMC T cells (not recorded which). The CDR3 loop is CASSSTTAVNQPQHF.